These T cell receptor beta chains were read from a single sample in a study of T cells expressing NK-cell markers. TCRdb re-called the 5' RACE reads and catalogs CDR3 proteins one per entry, DNA excluded. Its table lists about 390,000 distinct CDR3 sequences. Specimen: blood T cells: a sorted CD56 or NKG2C T cell subset, CD4+ or CD8+ T cells, or bulk PBMC T cells (not recorded which). All receptors come from a woman in her 50s in good health. The CDR3 runs from the conserved cysteine through the conserved F or W.

V: TRBV4-1
J: TRBJ1-1
CDR3: CASSQERGGTEAFF

V: TRBV9
J: TRBJ2-5
CDR3: CASSAIPGYQETQYF

V: TRBV14
J: TRBJ2-5
CDR3: CASSLRTGGKPQETQYF

V: TRBV2
J: TRBJ1-1
CDR3: CASLGGNTEAFF

V: TRBV20-1
J: TRBJ2-3
CDR3: CSAFTGRADTQYF

V: TRBV12-3/TRBV12-4
J: TRBJ2-1
CDR3: CASSFGGNEQFF

V: TRBV15
J: TRBJ1-6
CDR3: CATSSDVSRDNRTPLHF

V: TRBV25-1
J: TRBJ1-2
CDR3: CASRTREGDGYTF

V: TRBV15
J: TRBJ2-3
CDR3: CATSKAGRLDTQYF

V: TRBV10-3
J: TRBJ1-1
CDR3: CAISEEGGTEAFF

V: TRBV5-1
J: TRBJ2-1
CDR3: CASSLVLAGEKEQFF

V: TRBV11-3
J: TRBJ2-1
CDR3: CASSPGTLNEQFF

V: TRBV4-1
J: TRBJ1-4
CDR3: CASSAQGPTNEKLFF

V: TRBV3-1
J: TRBJ2-3
CDR3: CASSQVRGQDTQYF

V: TRBV10-3
J: TRBJ2-1
CDR3: CAIRRLAGGNEQFF

V: TRBV14
J: TRBJ2-1
CDR3: CASSLQFYNEQFF

V: TRBV14
J: TRBJ2-5
CDR3: CASSLLGKRSQETQYF

V: TRBV20-1
J: TRBJ2-1
CDR3: CSALAPAGEQFF

V: TRBV5-6
J: TRBJ1-1
CDR3: CASSSTGRAEAFF

V: TRBV7-8
J: TRBJ2-6
CDR3: CASSSNTGGANVLTF

V: TRBV4-1
J: TRBJ1-1
CDR3: CASSPLTGGTEAFF

V: TRBV7-8
J: TRBJ2-2
CDR3: CASSLDGAANTGELFF